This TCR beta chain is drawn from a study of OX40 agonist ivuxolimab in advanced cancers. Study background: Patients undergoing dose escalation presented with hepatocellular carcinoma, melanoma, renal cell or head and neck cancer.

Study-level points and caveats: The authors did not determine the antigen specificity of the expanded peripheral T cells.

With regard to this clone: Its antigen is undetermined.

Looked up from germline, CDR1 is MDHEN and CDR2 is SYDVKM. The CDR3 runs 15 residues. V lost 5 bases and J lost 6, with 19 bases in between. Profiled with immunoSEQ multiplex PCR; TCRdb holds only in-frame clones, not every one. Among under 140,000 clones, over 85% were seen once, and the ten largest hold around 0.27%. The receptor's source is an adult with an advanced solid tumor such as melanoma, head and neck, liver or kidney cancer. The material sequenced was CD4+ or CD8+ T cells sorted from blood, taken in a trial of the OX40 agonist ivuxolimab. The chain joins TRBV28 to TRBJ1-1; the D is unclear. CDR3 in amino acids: CASSPPSRGWAEAFF. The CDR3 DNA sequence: TGTGCCAGCAGTCCCCCGTCGCGGGGTTGGGCTGAAGCTTTCTTT.